This T cell receptor (beta chain) was identified in a study of long-term antiretroviral therapy in people with HIV. Study results and caveats: Patients on ART gained diversity, which nonetheless stayed below transplant donor controls. HIV repertoire CDR3 lengths ranged less widely than those of controls. Someone took the blood between about 2003 and 2017, maybe while older ART regimens were in use.

The V gene end was trimmed by 5 bases and the J gene end by 4 bases; junction bases not matched to a gene: 2. This CDR3 has 13 amino acids. Germline values: CDR1 SGHTA, CDR2 FQGNSA. A v3.0 immunoSEQ assay was performed at survey level. Only in-frame clones appear in the TCRdb table, and some are missing; sequencing was by immunoSEQ multiplex PCR. The sample has tens of thousands of clones, 70% to 90% seen once; the top ten hold almost 7.5%. As concerns this clone: Its antigen remains unidentified.

This sample comprised unsorted PBMCs, obtained approximately 5 years before starting antiretroviral therapy. The genes are TRBV7-2 and TRBJ2-1, with 7 bases that match TRBD2. The source is a man aged 50 or older with HIV. The CDR3 DNA reads TGTGCCAGCAGCACTAGCGTTTACAATGAGCAGTTCTTC. This codes for CASSTSVYNEQFF.